This T cell receptor beta chain was profiled in a study of blood T cell repertoires in COVID-19. In the study overall: PBMCs, B-cell-depleted T cells, or T cells provided the cDNA or gDNA that made up the material.

This CDR3 contains 15 residues. Trimming took 3 bases from V and 4 from J; bases not matched to a gene: 5. Germline assignment: CDR1 SGHTA and CDR2 FQGNSA. Only in-frame clones appear in the TCRdb table, and some are missing; sequencing was by immunoSEQ multiplex PCR. The table shows 220,000 or so clones, with 65% to 85% occurring only once. The specimen sequenced was PBMCs or T cells enriched from blood (not recorded which). The genes are TRBV7-2 and TRBJ1-5, with 8 positions matching TRBD1. This TCR derives from a woman aged 60-75 years who had recovered from COVID-19. CDR3 coding DNA: TGTGCCAGCAGCTTTACAGGGGGAGAGAATCAGCCCCAGCATTTT. Protein: CASSFTGGENQPQHF.